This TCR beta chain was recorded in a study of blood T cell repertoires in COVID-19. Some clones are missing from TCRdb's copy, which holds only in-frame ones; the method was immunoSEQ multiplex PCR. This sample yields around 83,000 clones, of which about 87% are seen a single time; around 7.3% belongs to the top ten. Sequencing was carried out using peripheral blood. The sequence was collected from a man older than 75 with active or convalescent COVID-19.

The CDR3 DNA reads TGTGCCAGCTACGGGGCCGGGACAGGGAACAGAAGGTATGGCTACACCTTC. Protein: CASYGAGTGNRRYGYTF. This chain joins TRBV18 and TRBJ1-2, with 9 bases identical to TRBD1. The germline V gene encodes CDR1 KGHSH and CDR2 LQKENI. The J segment lost 5 bases and the V segment lost 7 bases, leaving 17 bases of the junction unmatched. The CDR3 length is 17 residues.